This entry describes one T cell receptor (beta chain). Only one count was recorded for this clone. The antigen it binds to is not known. Base-call qualities are not available, and no considerably larger clone is one nucleotide away. The time point label of this sample denotes: pre-treatment baseline. Blood samples were collected before treatment (T0) and at week 3 (W3), after the first cycle of checkpoint blockade. Except for a couple of patients with rapid clinical progression, response was assessed 12 weeks after the first infusion by RECIST 1.1; disease control meant complete response, partial response or stable disease. Patients were excluded for prior systemic cancer treatment, concomitant immunosuppressant therapy or synchronous other active malignancies. To track both circulating cells and T cell turnover, TCR beta was sequenced from bulk PBMC as well as from plasma cell-free DNA. Lymphoprep and SepMate tubes were used to isolate PBMC from blood, and red cell lysis was then performed. DNA from PBMC and sorted T cell subsets was extracted with QIAamp DNA Blood Mini kits.

The source of the sample is a study of blood T cell dynamics during melanoma immunotherapy (dated by TCRdb to between 2020 and 2021). Describing the broader study: Patients with metastatic melanoma were treated with first-line pembrolizumab or nivolumab plus ipilimumab as standard of care in the United Kingdom. To find early correlates of response, the study profiled the peripheral T cell receptor repertoires of patients with metastatic melanoma both before and after one cycle of checkpoint inhibitor therapy. Consecutive patients formed a training cohort, and a further independent group of patients from the same centre was pooled into an external validation set. What the study reported, not specific to this receptor: A bifurcated reorganization of the PBMC repertoire at W3, with increased clonality or increased diversity, was observed in patients who later achieved disease control, unlike in progressors. The relatively small sample size was recognized as a factor that could limit how well the results generalize. The study could not determine whether the T cell clones driving repertoire changes were melanoma-specific or reflected general immune activation.

For every bulk PBMC sample, a fixed 350 ng of DNA was loaded. TCR beta CDR3 sequences were amplified from genomic DNA with the immunoSEQ TCRb Assay kit following manufacturer instructions. The KAPA Library Quantification Kit for Illumina platforms was used to quantify pooled libraries by qPCR. Pooled libraries were clustered at roughly 0.6-1.2 pM and sequenced on an Illumina NextSeq 500. Processing in the source paper ran as follows. Analysis of the TCR data relied on immunoSEQ ANALYZER and the R LymphoSeq package. A rearrangement efficiency score was calculated as productive divided by the sum of productive and non-productive CDR3 sequences. Clonality was assessed using the Gini coefficient and diversity using the Renyi index at alpha=1, with pairwise comparisons between timepoints within each patient. In LymphoSeq, clonal relatedness was computed using an edit distance of 3, and repertoire similarity was computed using the Bhattacharyya coefficient. Linear discriminant analysis on week-3 changes in clonality and diversity was built with the R MASS and caret packages to classify response. In its TCRdb copy, this immuneACCESS table keeps in-frame sequences only and misses some clones. Where compared with another copy, unresolved V genes explain less than half of these, and the others have no known cause. The DNA was the basis for D and trimming; V, J and clone size are from that table. The sample yields about 4,900 clones; around 87% were counted once. Roughly 33% of the sample is taken by the ten largest.

Per the germline V gene, SGHTA is the CDR1 and FQGNSA is the CDR2. The V and J ends are trimmed by 6 bases and 2 bases, leaving 11 bases between them. The CDR3 numbers 14 residues from cysteine through phenylalanine. CDR3 DNA is the only sequence kept; it has 42 bases, read in frame from the first base. Recombination linked TRBV7-2 to TRBJ1-5; no confident D gene assignment can be made. Sequences were derived from blood, sampled from a patient treated with checkpoint blockade. The source is a human donor with melanoma. The CDR3 region reads CASRSVGGNQPQHF. The sequence in DNA is TGTGCCAGCAGATCCGTCGGTGGCAATCAGCCCCAGCATTTT.